Listed below are T cell receptor beta chains from one sample, sequenced in a study of T cell responses to AZD1222 COVID-19 vaccine. Sequencing used immunoSEQ multiplex PCR; TCRdb keeps in-frame clones, though not all of them. The data contain around 150,000 clones, roughly 92% of them singletons. The sequencing here drew on peripheral blood, taken on day 0 of AZD1222 vaccination. All receptors come from an adult in good health. CDR3s include the opening cysteine and the closing phenylalanine or tryptophan. Fields, in order: V gene, CDR3 protein.

v_gene: TRBV20-1; CDR3aa: CSASGSGIETQYF
v_gene: TRBV5-4; CDR3aa: CASGPSLAGGETQYF
v_gene: TRBV18; CDR3aa: CASSPPNSMVTGELFF
v_gene: TRBV11-3; CDR3aa: CASSWGGAQETQYF
v_gene: TRBV6-2/TRBV6-3; CDR3aa: CASSSPGQVDEYEQYF
v_gene: TRBV27; CDR3aa: CASSLRADTTNEKLFF
v_gene: TRBV7-9; CDR3aa: CASSLGTVGYTF
v_gene: TRBV6-1; CDR3aa: CASSEPKAGVGGYTF
v_gene: TRBV4-2; CDR3aa: CASSLTIQNEKLFF
v_gene: TRBV7-8; CDR3aa: CASSLTTASYEQFF
v_gene: TRBV5-1; CDR3aa: CASSYGRATNEKLFF
v_gene: TRBV12-5; CDR3aa: CASGFTGGYTF
v_gene: TRBV16; CDR3aa: CASSQYASGPALYGYTF
v_gene: TRBV3-1/TRBV3-2; CDR3aa: CASSRLPGQAIQETQYF
v_gene: TRBV10-3; CDR3aa: CAIRTRQALNTEAFF
v_gene: TRBV7-8; CDR3aa: CASSFETTNEKLFF
v_gene: TRBV25-1; CDR3aa: CASSATGVTNEQYF
v_gene: TRBV5-1; CDR3aa: CASSSPGQGAYEQYF